The source of this T cell receptor (beta chain) is a study of blood T cell repertoires in COVID-19. The protocol was immunoSEQ multiplex PCR, while the TCRdb copy is restricted to in-frame clones and leaves out a portion. This sample has 200,000 to 250,000 clones, with approximately 87% found just once. With 1 base clipped from V and 6 bases from J, the junction kept 5 bases outside the gene matches. Germline V gives CDR1 SGHRS, CDR2 YFSETQ. The CDR3 spans 16 residues. The V and J genes are TRBV5-1 and TRBJ2-2, with 11 bases that match TRBD2. The sample comprised PBMCs or T cells enriched from blood (not recorded which). This receptor was obtained from a woman aged 45-65 years in a cohort exposed to, infected with or recovered from COVID-19 (not recorded which). This chain's CDR3 is CASSLRLAGGAGELFF. The CDR3 nucleotides read TGCGCCAGCAGCTTGAGGCTAGCGGGGGGTGCCGGGGAGCTGTTTTTT.